Below, 12 T cell receptor beta chains from the same sample are listed, as sequenced in a study of beta chain features in type 1 diabetes. Study-level points and caveats: Across all four CD4+ subsets, people with type 1 diabetes showed modestly shorter TCRB CDR3s.

Reverse transcribing all isolated RNA meant expressed TCRB transcripts were sequenced. This table comes from immunoSEQ multiplex PCR, and its TCRdb copy is limited to in-frame clones, with some not included. The data contain a few hundred thousand clones, roughly an eighth of them singletons. For these TCRs, the target antigens are not known. The sample was naive CD4+ T cells from blood. These receptors were collected from a man under 40 with type 1 diabetes.

This clone was seen a handful of times. The chain recombines TRBV19 with TRBJ2-7; 7 nucleotides line up with TRBD1. The V gene end was trimmed by 4 bases and the J gene end by 3 bases; junction bases not matched to a gene: 3. The CDR3 consists of 13 residues. Germline loops: CDR1 LNHDA, CDR2 SQIVND (reference sequence). CDR3 protein: CASSKGTDYEQYF. DNA for the CDR3: TGTGCCAGTAGTAAAGGGACAGACTACGAGCAGTACTTC.

V gene TRBV19 combines with J gene TRBJ1-1; the D gene is possibly TRBD1 (6 bases). This CDR3 region has 14 residues. V dropped 3 bases and J dropped 4 bases, with 12 bases sitting between them. Germline CDR1 LNHDA, CDR2 SQIVND (reference sequence). Written as DNA, the CDR3 is TGTGCCAGTAGTATCGACAGGTTATCCACTGAAGCTTTCTTT. Its translation is CASSIDRLSTEAFF.

The V call is TRBV6-1, the J call TRBJ2-4; D might be TRBD2 (6 bases). Germline-derived CDR1 and CDR2 are MNHNS and SASEGT. This CDR3 has 14 amino acids. V lost 4 bases and J 8 bases, leaving 15 bases between the germline ends. DNA for the CDR3: TGTGCCAGCAGTGTGTACGGGGGTAGGGACATTCAGTACTTC. Translated: CASSVYGGRDIQYF.

The CDR3, as DNA: TGTGCCAGCAGCGCAGTCCGAGGAGCGGGACCCACAGATACGCAGTATTTT. As protein: CASSAVRGAGPTDTQYF. The rearrangement uses TRBV7-3 and TRBJ2-3; 7 bases are a match to TRBD2. CDR1 and CDR2 (germline): SGHTA, FQGTGA. The CDR3 extends over 17 amino acids. Trimming at V came to 5 bases and at J to 2 bases, leaving 13 bases not matched to a gene.

This clone was recorded a few times. This chain connects TRBV4-3 to TRBJ2-5, with TRBD1 matching 7 bases. Germline assignment: CDR1 LGHNA and CDR2 YSLEER. The CDR3 has 16 amino acids. Trimming removed 1 base from V and 4 bases from J; junction bases left unmatched: 9. The CDR3 loop reads CASSQGHRGRGETQYF. The DNA for the CDR3 is TGCGCCAGCAGCCAAGGCCACAGGGGCAGAGGAGAGACCCAGTACTTC.

The rearrangement links TRBV27 to TRBJ2-3; 8 bases are shared with TRBD2. V shed 2 bases and J 4 bases; nucleotides not matched to a gene: 8. The CDR3 spans 16 residues. In germline, CDR1 is MNHEY, CDR2 SMNVEV (reference sequence). CDR3 sequence reads: CASSLDAGGGSDTQYF. The CDR3 nucleotides read TGTGCCAGCAGTTTAGATGCGGGAGGAGGGTCAGATACGCAGTATTTT.

This clone occurred a few times. The CDR3 sequence is CASSVVSAGGSETQYF. The CDR3 DNA reads as TGTGCCAGCAGCGTAGTATCAGCGGGAGGGAGCGAGACCCAGTACTTC. The rearrangement uses TRBV9 and TRBJ2-5; 10 bases map to TRBD2. Germline V gene sequence: CDR1 SGDLS, CDR2 YYNGEE. The CDR3 has 16 residues. V lost 0 bases to trimming and J lost 5 bases; unmatched junction nucleotides: 7.

J is TRBJ2-5 and V is TRBV30; TRBD2 matches at 11 bases. CDR3 size: 15 residues. Per the germline V gene, CDR1 is GTSNPN and CDR2 is SVGIG (reference sequence). The J segment lost 3 bases and the V segment lost 3 bases, leaving 6 bases of the junction unmatched. CDR3 in amino acids: CAWSLLAGDEETQYF. CDR3 sequence (DNA): TGTGCCTGGAGCCTACTAGCGGGAGATGAAGAGACCCAGTACTTC.

Only a few counts were recorded for this clone. The CDR3 sequence: CASSWDRQETQYF. The DNA for the CDR3 is TGTGCCAGCAGTTGGGACAGGCAAGAGACCCAGTACTTC. V is TRBV6-5 and J is TRBJ2-5, with TRBD1 identical over 8 bases. Trimming removed 4 bases from V and 2 bases from J; junction bases left unmatched: 0. Germline CDR1 and CDR2: MNHEY and SVGAGI. The CDR3 runs 13 residues.

V is TRBV18 and J is TRBJ1-1, with TRBD1 as a possible D gene (6 bases). The CDR3 length is 16 residues. The V gene's germline CDR1 is KGHSH and CDR2 LQKENI. The germline V and J ends were trimmed by 0 bases and 2 bases, with 13 bases remaining between them. CDR3 nucleotide sequence: TGTGCCAGCTCACCACCGGGGGCCACAAGAAACACTGAAGCTTTCTTT. Amino acids: CASSPPGATRNTEAFF.

This clone was detected a few times. The chain recombines TRBV4-3 with TRBJ1-2; D might be TRBD1 (5 bases). The CDR3 loop spans 15 amino acids. CDR1 and CDR2 (germline): LGHNA, YSLEER. Trimming took off 0 bases at V and 4 bases at J, with 12 bases between the two ends. The CDR3 nucleotides read TGCGCCAGCAGCCAAGATAGGGGCGGTGGCTATGGCTACACCTTC. This codes for CASSQDRGGGYGYTF.

The sample holds a few counts of this clone. The V and J genes are TRBV28 and TRBJ2-7; D unresolved. Germline CDR1 MDHEN, CDR2 SYDVKM. The CDR3 runs 12 residues. Trimming stripped 6 bases from V and 8 bases from J, with 14 bases between. CDR3 nucleotides: TGTGCCAGCAGCCTAAATCCTATGCAGCAGTACTTC. Protein: CASSLNPMQQYF.